Presented here are 25 T cell receptor beta chains from one specimen sequenced in a study of cytomegalovirus exposure and HLA in healthy donors. The PCR contained 60 Vbeta and 13 Jbeta primers. Produced via immunoSEQ multiplex PCR; TCRdb's table is partial and in-frame only. The sample has 100,000 to 120,000 clones, roughly 80% seen once. Sequenced material: PBMCs. The receptors stem from a woman in her twenties or thirties in good health and CMV-seronegative.

The J gene is TRBJ2-3, the V gene TRBV27; 10 bases are shared with TRBD2. J was trimmed by 6 bases and V by 7 bases; bases with no gene match: 7. The CDR3 contains 14 residues. CDR1 and CDR2 from the germline V gene are MNHEY and SMNVEV (reference sequence). CDR3 loop: CASKPSGGVDTQYF. CDR3 DNA sequence: TGTGCCAGCAAACCAAGCGGGGGGGTTGATACGCAGTATTTT.

This chain links TRBV19 with TRBJ1-5, with D possibly matching TRBD1 (5 bases). The ends were cut back, 5 bases at V and 0 bases at J, with 11 bases in the middle. There are 15 residues in the CDR3. Germline-derived CDR1 and CDR2 are LNHDA and SQIVND (reference sequence). For the CDR3, the DNA is TGTGCCAGTAGTGATAGAGACAGTAGCAATCAGCCCCAGCATTTT. Translated: CASSDRDSSNQPQHF.

The chain has TRBV7-2 and TRBJ1-5, with 7 bases matching TRBD1. The CDR3 totals 15 residues. The germline gives CDR1 SGHTA, CDR2 FQGNSA. After removal of 4 bases from V and 3 bases from J, the junction contained 6 bases not matched to a gene. CDR3 coding DNA: TGTGCCAGCAGCTCAAAGACAGGGTTCAATCAGCCCCAGCATTTT. Protein: CASSSKTGFNQPQHF. The full variable domain, its missing parts supplied by reference TRBV7-2 and TRBJ1-5, is GAGVSQSPSNKVTEKGKDVELRCDPISGHTALYWYRQSLGQGLEFLIYFQGNSAPDKSGLPSDRFSAERTGGSVSTLTIQRTQQEDSAVYLCASSSKTGFNQPQHFGDGTRLSIL.

V and J are TRBV29-1 and TRBJ2-1, with 9 nucleotides matching TRBD2. CDR1 SQVTM and CDR2 ANQGSEA come from the germline V gene. The CDR3 is made up of 13 amino acids. V shed 1 base, J shed 5 bases, and the junction held 0 bases outside the gene matches. The CDR3 spells CSVEGLADNEQFF. CDR3 DNA: TGCAGCGTTGAAGGACTAGCGGACAATGAGCAGTTCTTC.

The rearrangement uses TRBV7-3 and TRBJ2-2, with TRBD2 matching 10 bases. With V trimmed by 1 base and J by 8 bases, 4 bases remained unmatched. There are 15 residues in the CDR3. CDR1 is SGHTA, CDR2 FQGTGA, per germline. The CDR3 DNA reads TGTGCCAGCAGCTTAAGCCTAGCGGGGGAAGGGGAGCTGTTTTTT. This translates into CASSLSLAGEGELFF.

The V and J genes are TRBV28 and TRBJ2-5; 14 bases are shared with TRBD2. V was clipped by 2 bases and J by 9 bases; unmatched bases: 8. The CDR3 loop spans 16 amino acids. From germline, CDR1 is MDHEN and CDR2 SYDVKM. DNA for the CDR3: TGTGCCAGCAGTTTACGACTAGCGGGGGGGGCCGGGGCCCAGTACTTC. It specifies CASSLRLAGGAGAQYF.

The chain has TRBV30 and TRBJ1-1; D is perhaps TRBD1 (6 bases). CDR1 GTSNPN and CDR2 SVGIG come from the germline V gene (reference sequence). The CDR3 totals 20 residues. The V and J ends lost 1 base and 6 bases respectively, with 33 bases between them. The CDR3: CAWSALSPRGPRGHRAEAFF. The CDR3 DNA follows: TGTGCCTGGAGTGCCCTTAGCCCCCGGGGCCCCAGGGGTCATCGGGCTGAAGCTTTCTTT.

The J gene is TRBJ2-2, the V gene TRBV11-3; 8 bases agree with TRBD1. From germline, CDR1 is SGHNT and CDR2 YENEEA. The J segment lost 4 bases and the V segment lost 3 bases, leaving 7 bases of the junction unmatched. The CDR3 runs to 16 residues. Here the CDR3 DNA reads TGTGCCAGCAGCTTCAGGGGGACAGGCCTCACCGGGGAGCTGTTTTTT. It yields the protein CASSFRGTGLTGELFF.

V and J are TRBV6-5 and TRBJ2-7, with TRBD1 matching over 9 bases. The length of the CDR3 is 12 residues. Germline CDR1 is MNHEY and CDR2 is SVGAGI. After removal of 5 bases from V and 6 bases from J, the junction contained 2 bases not matched to a gene. The CDR3 coding sequence is TGTGCCAGCAGTGGGGACAGGGCCGAGCAGTACTTC. This translates into CASSGDRAEQYF.

The rearrangement joins TRBV7-7 to TRBJ2-3; D is uncertain. The germline V gene encodes CDR1 SSHAT and CDR2 FNYEAQ (reference sequence). Deletions cut 3 bases from V and 0 bases from J, with 10 bases between. The CDR3 extends over 15 amino acids. DNA for the CDR3: TGTGCCAGCAGCTTGGGCTCCAGCAGCACAGATACGCAGTATTTT. It specifies CASSLGSSSTDTQYF. Full variable domain (missing parts from reference TRBV7-7 and TRBJ2-3): GAGVSQSPRYKVTKRGQDVTLRCDPISSHATLYWYQQALGQGPEFLTYFNYEAQPDKSGLPSDRFSAERPEGSISTLTIQRTEQRDSAMYRCASSLGSSSTDTQYFGPGTRLTVL.

The chain couples TRBV27 to TRBJ2-1; 7 bases are shared with TRBD1. Germline lookup yields CDR1 MNHEY and CDR2 SMNVEV (reference sequence). The CDR3 contains 13 residues. Trimming removed 8 bases from V and 0 bases from J; junction bases left unmatched: 1. Here the CDR3 DNA reads TGTGCCAGCGGGACAGCCTCCTACAATGAGCAGTTCTTC. It encodes CASGTASYNEQFF.

The chain has TRBV29-1 and TRBJ2-3; 7 nucleotides align to TRBD1. Looked up from germline, CDR1 is SQVTM and CDR2 is ANQGSEA. The CDR3 extends over 12 amino acids. V lost 7 bases and J lost 4; bases outside the gene matches: 5. As DNA, the CDR3 is TGCAGCGGTAGACAGGGATCAGATACGCAGTATTTT. The encoded protein is CSGRQGSDTQYF.

This chain uses TRBV28 with TRBJ2-7; TRBD2 agrees at 10 bases. V lost 4 bases, J lost 4 bases, and 4 bases stayed unmatched. Germline V lookup: CDR1 MDHEN, CDR2 SYDVKM. This CDR3 has 14 amino acids. The DNA of the CDR3 is TGTGCCAGCAGTTCGGGACTAGCGAGGTACGAGCAGTACTTC. Its protein is CASSSGLARYEQYF.

The chain uses TRBV28 and TRBJ2-1; 9 bases match TRBD2. V gave up 1 base and J gave up 8 bases; unmatched junction bases: 9. The CDR3 totals 16 residues. CDR1 MDHEN and CDR2 SYDVKM come from the germline V gene. The CDR3 reads CASSLLGSGSLDEQFF. The CDR3 DNA reads TGTGCCAGCAGTTTATTAGGTAGCGGGAGTCTCGATGAGCAGTTCTTC.

The V and J genes are TRBV5-1 and TRBJ2-7; no clear D. V lost 0 bases and J 3 bases, leaving 10 bases between the germline ends. The germline CDR1 and CDR2 sequences are SGHRS and YFSETQ. The CDR3 sequence is 14 residues long. CDR3 loop: CASSLVQSNYEQYF. The CDR3 DNA is TGCGCCAGCAGCTTGGTCCAATCCAACTACGAGCAGTACTTC.

This clone was detected once. The CDR3 coding sequence is TGCGCCAGCAGCATGGATAGGTCGCAGGGGTTGGATACGCAGTATTTT. Translated, it gives CASSMDRSQGLDTQYF. The gene calls are TRBV5-1 and TRBJ2-3, with D possibly TRBD1 on 6 matching bases. V lost 4 bases and J lost 6, with 21 bases in between. Germline V gene data show CDR1 as SGHRS and CDR2 as YFSETQ. CDR3 length: 16 amino acids.

The chain has TRBV18 and TRBJ1-2; D possibly corresponds to TRBD1 (5 bases). Trimming pared 2 bases from V and 1 base from J, leaving 8 bases between. CDR1 KGHSH and CDR2 LQKENI come from the germline V gene. The CDR3 consists of 14 residues. The CDR3 loop is CASSPSGGNYGYTF. CDR3 DNA: TGTGCCAGCTCACCATCGGGGGGTAACTATGGCTACACCTTC.

The V gene is TRBV7-9, the J gene TRBJ2-7; tentative D call: TRBD2 (5 bases). Germline V lookup: CDR1 SEHNR, CDR2 FQNEAQ (reference sequence). V lost 5 bases and J lost 0, with 11 bases in between. The CDR3 consists of 14 residues. The DNA for the CDR3 is TGTGCCAGCAGCCCGGCGGCGGGCTCCTACGAGCAGTACTTC. Its protein is CASSPAAGSYEQYF. Complete variable domain (other parts from reference TRBV7-9 and TRBJ2-7): DTGVSQNPRHKITKRGQNVTFRCDPISEHNRLYWYRQTLGQGPEFLTYFQNEAQLEKSRLLSDRFSAERPKGSFSTLEIQRTEQGDSAMYLCASSPAAGSYEQYFGPGTRLTVT.

The chain links TRBV19 to TRBJ1-1; 8 nucleotides match TRBD1. The V segment lost 6 bases and the J segment 1 base; nucleotides outside the gene matches: 1. Germline V gives CDR1 LNHDA, CDR2 SQIVND (reference sequence). This CDR3 comprises 13 residues. CDR3 coding DNA: TGTGCCAGTAGGGGGACAGGGAACACTGAAGCTTTCTTT. It encodes CASRGTGNTEAFF.

This clone was picked up one time. The chain recombines TRBV4-3 with TRBJ1-2; 7 bases align to TRBD1. J lost 2 bases, V lost 0 bases, and 6 bases had no gene match. The germline CDR1 and CDR2 sequences are LGHNA and YSLEER. There are 16 residues in the CDR3. This chain's CDR3 is CASSQERTGSNYGYTF. The CDR3 bases are TGCGCCAGCAGCCAAGAAAGGACAGGTTCGAACTATGGCTACACCTTC.

V is TRBV4-1 and J is TRBJ1-1; D uncertain. Germline V gene lookup returns CDR1 MGHRA and CDR2 YSYEKL. Trimming took off 3 bases at V and 1 base at J, with 15 bases between the two ends. The CDR3 has 16 residues. The CDR3 reads CASSQEMWTANTEAFF. The CDR3 nucleotides are TGCGCCAGCAGCCAGGAGATGTGGACTGCGAACACTGAAGCTTTCTTT.

The CDR3 loop reads CASRPTGTGTEAFF. CDR3 DNA: TGTGCCAGCAGACCGACAGGGACTGGGACTGAAGCTTTCTTT. V and J are TRBV7-9 and TRBJ1-1; 7 bases are a match to TRBD1. CDR1 SEHNR and CDR2 FQNEAQ come from the germline V gene (reference sequence). This CDR3 contains 14 residues. V shed 6 bases and J 5 bases; nucleotides not matched to a gene: 9.

The chain recombines TRBV10-2 with TRBJ2-7; 10 bases line up with TRBD1. The CDR3 length is 14 residues. Germline loops: CDR1 WSHSY, CDR2 SAAADI. The trim removed 2 bases at V and 6 bases at J, leaving 4 bases unmatched. In nucleotides, the CDR3 is TGCGCCAGCAGTGAGGACAGGGGGCGTTTCGAGCAGTACTTC. Translation gives CASSEDRGRFEQYF.

This chain connects TRBV6-6 to TRBJ1-5, with D uncertain. This CDR3 has 14 amino acids. Per the germline V gene, CDR1 is MNHNY and CDR2 is SVGAGI (reference sequence). Trimming cost V 2 bases and J 2 bases, with 7 bases left between them. CDR3 nucleotide sequence: TGTGCCAGCAGTTACCCCGGGGGCAATCAGCCCCAGCATTTT. Translation: CASSYPGGNQPQHF.

The rearrangement uses TRBV9 and TRBJ2-7; weak D call: TRBD2 (5 bases). Trimming cost V 4 bases and J 2 bases, with 10 bases left between them. Germline V gives CDR1 SGDLS, CDR2 YYNGEE. The CDR3 sequence is 13 residues long. Written as DNA, the CDR3 is TGTGCCAGCAGCCGGGGATCTACCTACGAGCAGTACTTC. It translates to CASSRGSTYEQYF.